Below, 24 T cell receptor beta chains from the same sample are listed, as sequenced in a study of T cells in Graves' hyperthyroidism and ophthalmopathy. Regions amplified from RNA transcripts were the TCR beta CDR3 regions. Using the HTBI primer set, a first-round RT-PCR was run on the TCR CDR3. TCRdb reprocessed the multiplex PCR reads with MiXCR, giving one entry per CDR3 protein. The table includes about 500,000 distinct CDR3 sequences, approximately 15% detected once. The specimen was blood. These receptor sequences come from a woman younger than 35 with Graves' hyperthyroidism.

The table lists this clonotype with many counts. The rearrangement joins TRBV9 to TRBJ1-1; D call uncertain. CDR1 and CDR2 (germline): SGDLS, YYNGEE. The CDR3 contains 13 residues. Trimming removed 4 bases from V and 2 bases from J, with 9 bases in between. The CDR3 DNA is TGTGCCAGCAGCATCCCCACCAACACTGAAGCTTTCTTT. It is translated as CASSIPTNTEAFF.

V and J are TRBV11-2 and TRBJ2-3; 10 positions agree with TRBD2. Germline-derived CDR1 and CDR2 are SGHAT and FQNNGV. The junction had 1 base not matched to a gene; V was cut back by 1 base and J by 6 bases. The CDR3 totals 14 residues. The CDR3 nucleotides are TGTGCCAGCAGCTTAGTTAGCGGGAGGGATACGCAGTATTTT. Its protein product is CASSLVSGRDTQYF.

There are many counts of this clonotype. The gene calls are TRBV3-1 and TRBJ2-7, with 11 bases matching TRBD2. V was pared by 10 bases and J by 3 bases, with 2 bases of the junction left unmatched. This CDR3 is 12 amino acids long. In germline, CDR1 is LGHDT, CDR2 YNNKEL (reference sequence). CDR3 sequence (DNA): TGTGCCACCGGACTAGCGGGCTACGAGCAGTACTTC. Translated, it gives CATGLAGYEQYF.

This chain links TRBV5-1 with TRBJ2-1, with TRBD2 matching over 10 bases. Germline CDR1 is SGHRS and CDR2 is YFSETQ. V lost 0 bases and J lost 2; bases outside the gene matches: 5. This CDR3 is 17 amino acids long. CDR3 sequence: CASSLGSSGRAYNEQFF. The DNA for the CDR3 is TGCGCCAGCAGCTTGGGATCCAGCGGGAGGGCCTACAATGAGCAGTTCTTC.

The chain has TRBV6-1 and TRBJ1-6; D is uncertain. V was pared by 8 bases and J by 4 bases, with 12 bases between. Germline V gives CDR1 MNHNS, CDR2 SASEGT. This CDR3 has 14 residues. The DNA of the CDR3 is TGTGCCAGCGCCACTCGGCAGTATAATTCACCCCTCCACTTT. It yields the protein CASATRQYNSPLHF.

J is TRBJ2-3 and V is TRBV5-1; 7 nucleotides agree with TRBD2. The CDR3 sequence is 15 residues long. CDR1 and CDR2 from the germline V gene are SGHRS and YFSETQ. Germline trimming cut 3 bases from V and 3 bases from J; bases unmatched to any gene: 7. The DNA for the CDR3 is TGCGCCAGCAGCTCCAAGCGGGATGGGACAGATACGCAGTATTTT. This encodes CASSSKRDGTDTQYF. Supplemented by reference TRBV5-1 and TRBJ2-3, the full variable domain reads KAGVTQTPRYLIKTRGQQVTLSCSPISGHRSVSWYQQTPGQGLQFLFEYFSETQRNKGNFPGRFSGRQFSNSRSEMNVSTLELGDSALYLCASSSKRDGTDTQYFGPGTRLTVL.

The CDR3 loop is CASSDINRDRASSEQYF. The DNA of the CDR3 is TGTGCCAGCAGTGACATCAACCGGGACAGGGCATCTAGCGAGCAGTACTTC. The rearrangement links TRBV6-1 to TRBJ2-7; TRBD1 matches 9 bases. V lost 3 bases to trimming and J lost 6 bases; unmatched junction nucleotides: 15. This CDR3 is 17 amino acids long. The germline CDR1 and CDR2 sequences are MNHNS and SASEGT.

At least ten counts were recorded for this clonotype. The chain is built from TRBV6-1 and TRBJ1-6, with D uncertain. The V end was cut by 2 bases, the J end by 14 bases, with 10 bases between. Germline lookup yields CDR1 MNHNS and CDR2 SASEGT. This CDR3 comprises 12 residues. CDR3 DNA: TGTGCCAGCAGTGAACGGGCAGCAGCCCTCCACTTT. It encodes CASSERAAALHF.

Ten or more counts support this clonotype. The V call is TRBV6-1, the J call TRBJ2-1; TRBD2 might be the D (6 bases). Germline V gene data show CDR1 as MNHNS and CDR2 as SASEGT. The V end lost 2 bases, the J end lost 3 bases, and 11 bases lay between the germline ends. The CDR3 is 15 amino acids. CDR3 nucleotide sequence: TGTGCCAGCAGTGAAAGTAGCGGTCTCTACAATGAGCAGTTCTTC. Translated: CASSESSGLYNEQFF.

V usage is TRBV7-9 and J usage is TRBJ2-1, with TRBD1 as a possible D gene (5 bases). The CDR3 covers 16 residues. Looked up from germline, CDR1 is SEHNR and CDR2 is FQNEAQ (reference sequence). V was trimmed by 2 bases and J by 2 bases, leaving 13 bases between them. The CDR3 DNA sequence: TGTGCCAGCAGCTTAAGTTCGTTGGGGCCCTACAATGAGCAGTTCTTC. Translation gives CASSLSSLGPYNEQFF.

The sample holds many counts of this clonotype. The chain couples TRBV7-3 to TRBJ2-3; no reliable D call. CDR3 size: 13 residues. The V and J ends lost 5 bases and 6 bases respectively, with 12 bases between them. The germline CDR1 and CDR2 sequences are SGHTA and FQGTGA. CDR3 loop: CASSLKVMDTQYF. CDR3 bases: TGTGCCAGCAGCCTTAAAGTAATGGATACGCAGTATTTT.

This clonotype appeared many times. The CDR3 nucleotides read TGTGCCAGCAGCCAAGATGTAGGGAAACAGCCCCAGCATTTT. This sequence encodes CASSQDVGKQPQHF. V and J are TRBV3-1 and TRBJ1-5, with D uncertain. CDR3 size: 14 residues. V shed 0 bases and J shed 7 bases, with 10 bases lying between them. CDR1 and CDR2 from the germline V gene are LGHDT and YNNKEL (reference sequence).

This clonotype was found many times. The chain couples TRBV11-2 to TRBJ2-1; the match to TRBD2 covers 7 bases. V lost 1 base and J lost 1; bases outside the gene matches: 7. Looked up from germline, CDR1 is SGHAT and CDR2 is FQNNGV. CDR3 length: 17 amino acids. The CDR3 bases are TGTGCCAGCAGCTTAGCCCTAGCGGAGAGATCCTACAATGAGCAGTTCTTC. Amino acid sequence: CASSLALAERSYNEQFF.

This clonotype was detected many times. This chain links TRBV3-1 with TRBJ1-5, with D unresolved. The CDR3 spans 14 residues. Trimming stripped 4 bases from V and 6 bases from J, with 13 bases between. CDR1 and CDR2 (germline): LGHDT, YNNKEL (reference sequence). The CDR3 spells CASSRGSGPQPQHF. The CDR3 nucleotides read TGTGCCAGCAGCCGAGGATCCGGCCCTCAGCCCCAGCATTTT.

This clonotype was counted only a few times. The rearrangement uses TRBV18 and TRBJ1-1, with 7 bases identical to TRBD1. CDR1 is KGHSH and CDR2 is LQKENI in the germline V gene. V lost 6 bases to trimming and J lost 1 base; unmatched junction nucleotides: 11. The CDR3 is 16 amino acids. CDR3 region: CASSQGVGSWNTEAFF. The CDR3, as DNA: TGTGCCAGCTCCCAGGGGGTGGGTTCTTGGAACACTGAAGCTTTCTTT.

At least ten counts were recorded for this clonotype. The chain couples TRBV20-1 to TRBJ2-1, with TRBD1 matching over 8 bases. V dropped 1 base and J dropped 5; count of bases not matched to a gene: 10. Germline CDR1 reads DFQATT; CDR2 reads SNEGSKA (reference sequence). The CDR3 runs 16 residues. The CDR3 DNA sequence: TGCAGTGCTAGAGGGTGGACAGGGCGATTTGACAATGAGCAGTTCTTC. Translating it yields CSARGWTGRFDNEQFF.

Turning to this clonotype: This could be a read error, since a much larger clone is one nucleotide away. The V and J genes are TRBV2 and TRBJ2-1; D gene uncertain. V was pared by 4 bases and J by 9 bases, with 7 bases between. The CDR3 is 11 amino acids. CDR1 is SNHLY and CDR2 is FYNNEI in the germline V gene. This CDR3 is CASSGPVEQFF. CDR3 DNA: TGTGCCAGCAGTGGACCAGTTGAGCAGTTCTTC.

Ten or more counts support this clonotype. This sequence joins TRBV11-2 and TRBJ1-5; D is possibly TRBD1 (5 bases). This CDR3 has 14 residues. Looked up from germline, CDR1 is SGHAT and CDR2 is FQNNGV. V shed 4 bases and J shed 10 bases, with 17 bases lying between them. The CDR3 DNA reads TGTGCCAGCAGCTACGAAGGGACCGGGCAACCCCAGCATTTT. Protein: CASSYEGTGQPQHF.

This clonotype occurred many times. J is TRBJ2-5 and V is TRBV2; D is possibly TRBD1 (6 bases). There are 13 residues in the CDR3. Trimming left V 8 bases short and J 5 bases short, with 15 bases between. CDR1 is SNHLY, CDR2 FYNNEI, per germline. The CDR3 protein is CASEGGPGETQYF. In DNA form, the CDR3 reads TGTGCCAGCGAAGGGGGTCCAGGGGAGACCCAGTACTTC.

This clonotype occurred a few times. V gene TRBV30 combines with J gene TRBJ2-2; 10 bases are shared with TRBD2. The length of the CDR3 is 15 residues. V lost 0 bases, J lost 7 bases, and 5 bases stayed unmatched. Germline CDR1 GTSNPN, CDR2 SVGIG (reference sequence). CDR3 sequence (DNA): TGTGCCTGGAGTGTAGGAGCGGGAGGGATCGGGGAGCTGTTTTTT. Its translation: CAWSVGAGGIGELFF.

The chain recombines TRBV10-3 with TRBJ1-3; perhaps TRBD1 as D (6 bases). The CDR3 consists of 18 residues. Germline V gene sequence: CDR1 ENHRY, CDR2 SYGVKD. Trimming removed 4 bases from V and 0 bases from J, with 19 bases in between. CDR3 sequence: CAISGKPDRPASGNTIYF. The CDR3 DNA is TGTGCCATCAGTGGGAAGCCAGACAGGCCCGCCTCTGGAAACACCATATATTTT.

This clonotype was counted at least ten times. V gene TRBV7-8 combines with J gene TRBJ1-1; no clear D gene. The germline V gene has CDR1 SGHVS and CDR2 FQNEAQ. The ends were cut back, 1 base at V and 3 bases at J, with 9 bases in the middle. The CDR3 has 14 residues. CDR3 protein: CASSLVLGDTEAFF. DNA of the CDR3: TGTGCCAGCAGCTTAGTCTTGGGCGACACTGAAGCTTTCTTT.

This clonotype was counted at least ten times. This rearrangement joins TRBV24-1 to TRBJ2-1; TRBD1 matches at 9 bases. J was trimmed by 3 bases and V by 3 bases; bases with no gene match: 8. The length of the CDR3 is 17 residues. The germline V gene has CDR1 KGHDR and CDR2 SFDVKD. The CDR3 region has the DNA TGTGCCACCAGTGATATCGAGCCGGGACAGGGCTACAATGAGCAGTTCTTC. Its protein product is CATSDIEPGQGYNEQFF.

In its sample, this clonotype was seen a few times. This sequence joins TRBV7-9 and TRBJ2-4; D perhaps matches TRBD1 (6 bases). The CDR3 is 13 amino acids. Trimming cost V 5 bases and J 5 bases, with 10 bases left between them. Germline V gives CDR1 SEHNR, CDR2 FQNEAQ (reference sequence). CDR3 nucleotide sequence: TGTGCCAGCAGCCAGGGGACGGAAAACATTCAGTACTTC. It translates to CASSQGTENIQYF.